This TCR beta chain was documented in a study of blood T cells in healthy people across ages. Combining a sample-barcoded 5' primer with a J-beta primer mix, a second PCR ran for 7 to 11 cycles. MiXCR, run by TCRdb on the 5' RACE reads, gives a single entry per CDR3 protein. The sample lists approximately 2,000,000 distinct CDR3 sequences, approximately 40% seen once, with roughly 24% in the top ten. A minimum of 6.5 million PBMCs was isolated per sample. This clonotype was observed a few times. No antigen is known for it. Notes on the study in general: Researchers deemed the diversity estimates from one million T cells underestimates. Percentage of naive T cells showed a strong correlation with TCR beta diversity. Per million T cells, TCR beta diversity dropped about linearly as age rose.

J was trimmed by 2 bases and V by 4 bases; bases with no gene match: 5. Germline CDR1 reads SGHVS; CDR2 reads FNYEAQ. The CDR3 sequence is 14 residues long. The chain has TRBV7-6 and TRBJ2-7; 7 nucleotides align to TRBD1. The source is a human donor in good health. Input material: blood. The CDR3 is CASSSLQGAYEQYF. The CDR3 nucleotides read TGTGCCAGCAGCTCCCTCCAGGGGGCCTACGAGCAGTACTTC.